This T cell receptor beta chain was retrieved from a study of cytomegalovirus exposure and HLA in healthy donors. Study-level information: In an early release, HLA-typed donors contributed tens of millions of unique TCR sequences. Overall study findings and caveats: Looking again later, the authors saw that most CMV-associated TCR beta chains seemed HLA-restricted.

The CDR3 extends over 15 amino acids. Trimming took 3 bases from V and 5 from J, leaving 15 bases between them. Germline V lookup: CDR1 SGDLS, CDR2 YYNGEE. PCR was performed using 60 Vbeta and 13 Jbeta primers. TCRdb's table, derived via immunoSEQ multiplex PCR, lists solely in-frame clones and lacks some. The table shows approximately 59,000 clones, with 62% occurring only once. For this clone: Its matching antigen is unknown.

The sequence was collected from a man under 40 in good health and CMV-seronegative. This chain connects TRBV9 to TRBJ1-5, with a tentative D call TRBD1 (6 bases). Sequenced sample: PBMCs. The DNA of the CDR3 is TGTGCCAGCAGCGCCACCGGACAGAAGTATCAGCCCCAGCATTTT. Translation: CASSATGQKYQPQHF.